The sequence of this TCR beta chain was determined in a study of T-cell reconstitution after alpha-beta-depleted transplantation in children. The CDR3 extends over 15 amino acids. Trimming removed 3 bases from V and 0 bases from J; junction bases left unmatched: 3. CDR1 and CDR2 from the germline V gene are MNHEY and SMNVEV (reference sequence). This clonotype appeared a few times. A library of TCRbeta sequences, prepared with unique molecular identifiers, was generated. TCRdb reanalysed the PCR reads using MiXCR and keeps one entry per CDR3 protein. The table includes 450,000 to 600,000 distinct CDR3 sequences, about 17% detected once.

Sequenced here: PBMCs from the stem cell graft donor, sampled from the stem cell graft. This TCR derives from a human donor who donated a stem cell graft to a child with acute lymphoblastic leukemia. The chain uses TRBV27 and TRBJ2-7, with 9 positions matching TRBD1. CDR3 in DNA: TGTGCCAGCAGTTTTGACAGGGGGGCCTCCTACGAGCAGTACTTC. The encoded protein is CASSFDRGASYEQYF.